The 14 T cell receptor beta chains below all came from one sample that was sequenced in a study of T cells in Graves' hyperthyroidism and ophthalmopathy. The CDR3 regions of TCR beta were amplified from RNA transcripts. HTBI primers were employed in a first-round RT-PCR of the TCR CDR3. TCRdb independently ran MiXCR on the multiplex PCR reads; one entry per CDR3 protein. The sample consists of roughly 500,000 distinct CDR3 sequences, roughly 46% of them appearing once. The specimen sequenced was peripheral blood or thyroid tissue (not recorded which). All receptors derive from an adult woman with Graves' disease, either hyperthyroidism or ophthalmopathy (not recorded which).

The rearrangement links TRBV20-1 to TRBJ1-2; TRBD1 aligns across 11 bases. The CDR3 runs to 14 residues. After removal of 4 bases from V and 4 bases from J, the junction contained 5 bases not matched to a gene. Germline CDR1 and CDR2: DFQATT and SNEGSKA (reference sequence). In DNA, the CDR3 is TGCAGTGCTAAAACCGGGACAGGGGGCTATGGCTACACCTTC. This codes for CSAKTGTGGYGYTF.

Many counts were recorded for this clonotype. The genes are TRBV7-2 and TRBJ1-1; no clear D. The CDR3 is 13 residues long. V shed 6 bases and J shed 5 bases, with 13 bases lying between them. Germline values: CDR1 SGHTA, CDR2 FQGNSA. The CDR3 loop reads CASSSMAKTEAFF. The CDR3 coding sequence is TGTGCCAGCAGTAGTATGGCGAAGACTGAAGCTTTCTTT.

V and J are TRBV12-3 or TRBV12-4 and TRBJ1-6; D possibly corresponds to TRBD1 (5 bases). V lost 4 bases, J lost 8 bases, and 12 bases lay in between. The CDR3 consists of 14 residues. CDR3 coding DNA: TGTGCCAGCAGTTCCTCCGGGGCCCATTCACCCCTCCACTTT. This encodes CASSSSGAHSPLHF.

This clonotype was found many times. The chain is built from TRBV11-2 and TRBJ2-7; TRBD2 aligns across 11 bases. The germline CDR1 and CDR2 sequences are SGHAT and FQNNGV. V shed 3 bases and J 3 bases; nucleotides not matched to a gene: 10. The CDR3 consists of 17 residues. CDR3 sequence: CASSFTSGSRENYEQYF. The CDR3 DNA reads TGTGCCAGCAGCTTTACTAGCGGGAGTAGGGAGAACTACGAGCAGTACTTC.

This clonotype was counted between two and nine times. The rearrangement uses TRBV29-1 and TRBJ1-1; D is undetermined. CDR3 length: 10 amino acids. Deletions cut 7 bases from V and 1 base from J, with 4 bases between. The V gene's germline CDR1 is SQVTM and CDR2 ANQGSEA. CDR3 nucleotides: TGCAGCGCCCAGAACACTGAAGCTTTCTTT. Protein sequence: CSAQNTEAFF.

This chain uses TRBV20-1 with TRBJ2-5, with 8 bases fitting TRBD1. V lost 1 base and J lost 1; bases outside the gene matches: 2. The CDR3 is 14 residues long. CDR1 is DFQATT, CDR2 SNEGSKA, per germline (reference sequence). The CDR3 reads CSARGTGGQETQYF. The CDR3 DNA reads TGCAGTGCTAGAGGAACAGGGGGCCAAGAGACCCAGTACTTC.

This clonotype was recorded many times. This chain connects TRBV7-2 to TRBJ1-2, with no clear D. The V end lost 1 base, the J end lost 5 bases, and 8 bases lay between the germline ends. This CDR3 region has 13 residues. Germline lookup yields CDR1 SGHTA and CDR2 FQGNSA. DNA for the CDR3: TGTGCCAGCAGCTTAGTTACGGATTATGGCTACACCTTC. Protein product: CASSLVTDYGYTF.

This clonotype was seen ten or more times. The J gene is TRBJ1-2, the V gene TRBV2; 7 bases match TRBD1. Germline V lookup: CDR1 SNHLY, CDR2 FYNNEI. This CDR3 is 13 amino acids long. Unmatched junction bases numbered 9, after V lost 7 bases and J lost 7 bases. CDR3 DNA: TGTGCCAGCATTAGGGGGCGAGTTGGTGGCTACACCTTC. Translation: CASIRGRVGGYTF.

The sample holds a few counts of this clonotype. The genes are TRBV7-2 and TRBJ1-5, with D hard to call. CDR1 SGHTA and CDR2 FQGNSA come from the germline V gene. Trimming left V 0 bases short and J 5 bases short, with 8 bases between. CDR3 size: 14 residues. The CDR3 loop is CASSLAGADQPQHF. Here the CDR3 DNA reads TGTGCCAGCAGCTTAGCTGGAGCTGATCAGCCCCAGCATTTT.

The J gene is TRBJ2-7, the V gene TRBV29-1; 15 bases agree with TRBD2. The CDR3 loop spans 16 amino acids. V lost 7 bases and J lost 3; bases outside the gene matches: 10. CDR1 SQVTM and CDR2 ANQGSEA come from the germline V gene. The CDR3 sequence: CSAGTSGRFLGYEQYF. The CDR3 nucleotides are TGCAGCGCCGGGACTAGCGGGAGGTTCCTTGGCTACGAGCAGTACTTC.

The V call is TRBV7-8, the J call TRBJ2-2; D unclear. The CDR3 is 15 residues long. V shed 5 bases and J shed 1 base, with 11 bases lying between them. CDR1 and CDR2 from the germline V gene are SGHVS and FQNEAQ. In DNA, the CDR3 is TGTGCCAGCAGCATTGGGCCCAGGAACACCGGGGAGCTGTTTTTT. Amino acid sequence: CASSIGPRNTGELFF.

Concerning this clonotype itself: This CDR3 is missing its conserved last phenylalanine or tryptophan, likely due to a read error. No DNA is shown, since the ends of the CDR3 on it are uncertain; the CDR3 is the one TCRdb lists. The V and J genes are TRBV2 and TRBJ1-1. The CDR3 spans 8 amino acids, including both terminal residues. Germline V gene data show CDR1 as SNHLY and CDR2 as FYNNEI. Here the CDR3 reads CASSGGLA.

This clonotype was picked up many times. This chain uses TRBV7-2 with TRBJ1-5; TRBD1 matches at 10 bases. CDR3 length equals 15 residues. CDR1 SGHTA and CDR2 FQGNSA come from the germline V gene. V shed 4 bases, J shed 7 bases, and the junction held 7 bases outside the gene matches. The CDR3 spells CASSWRQGAAQPQHF. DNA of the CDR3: TGTGCCAGCAGCTGGAGACAGGGGGCCGCGCAGCCCCAGCATTTT.

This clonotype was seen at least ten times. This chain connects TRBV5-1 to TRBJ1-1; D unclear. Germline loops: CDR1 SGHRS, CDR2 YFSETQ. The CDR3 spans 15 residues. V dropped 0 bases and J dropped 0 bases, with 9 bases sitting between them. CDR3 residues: CASSLVGSMNTEAFF. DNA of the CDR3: TGCGCCAGCAGCTTGGTGGGCAGTATGAACACTGAAGCTTTCTTT.